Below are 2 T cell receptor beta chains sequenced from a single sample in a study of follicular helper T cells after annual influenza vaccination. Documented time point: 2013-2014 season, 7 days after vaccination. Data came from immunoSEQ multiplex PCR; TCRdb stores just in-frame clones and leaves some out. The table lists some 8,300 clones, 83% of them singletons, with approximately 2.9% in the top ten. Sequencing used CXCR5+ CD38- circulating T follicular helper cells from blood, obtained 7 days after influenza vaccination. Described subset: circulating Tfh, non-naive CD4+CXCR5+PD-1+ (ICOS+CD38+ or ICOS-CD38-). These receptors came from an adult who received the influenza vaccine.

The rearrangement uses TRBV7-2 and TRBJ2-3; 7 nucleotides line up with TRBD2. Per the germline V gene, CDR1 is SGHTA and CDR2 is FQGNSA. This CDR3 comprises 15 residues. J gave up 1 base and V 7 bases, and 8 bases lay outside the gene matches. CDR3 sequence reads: CASTFRGGRTDTQYF. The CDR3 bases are TGTGCCAGCACCTTCCGGGGAGGGCGCACAGATACGCAGTATTTT.

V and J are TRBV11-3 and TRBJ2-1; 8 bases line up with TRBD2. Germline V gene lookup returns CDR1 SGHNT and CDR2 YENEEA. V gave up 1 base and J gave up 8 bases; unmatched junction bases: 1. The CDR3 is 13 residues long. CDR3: CASSLVAGYEQFF. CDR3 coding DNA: TGTGCCAGCAGCTTAGTAGCGGGGTATGAGCAGTTCTTC.